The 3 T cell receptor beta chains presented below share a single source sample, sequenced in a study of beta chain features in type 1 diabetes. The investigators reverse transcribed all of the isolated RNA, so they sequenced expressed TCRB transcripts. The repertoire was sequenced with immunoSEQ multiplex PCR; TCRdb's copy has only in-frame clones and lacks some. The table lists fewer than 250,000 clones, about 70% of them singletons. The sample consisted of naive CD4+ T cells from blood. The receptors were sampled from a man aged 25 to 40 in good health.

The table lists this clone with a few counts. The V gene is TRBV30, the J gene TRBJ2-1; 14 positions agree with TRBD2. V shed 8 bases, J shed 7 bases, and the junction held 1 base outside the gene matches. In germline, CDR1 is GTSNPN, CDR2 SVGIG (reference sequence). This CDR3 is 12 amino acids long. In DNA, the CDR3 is TGTGCCGGGACTAGCGGGGGAAATGAGCAGTTCTTC. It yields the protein CAGTSGGNEQFF.

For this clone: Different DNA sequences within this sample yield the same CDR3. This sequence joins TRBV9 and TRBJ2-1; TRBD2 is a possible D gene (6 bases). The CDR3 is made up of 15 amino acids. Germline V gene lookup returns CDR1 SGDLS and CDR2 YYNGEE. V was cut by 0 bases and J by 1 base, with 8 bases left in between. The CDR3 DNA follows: TGTGCCAGCAGCGTAGAGGGAGGATCCTACAATGAGCAGTTCTTC. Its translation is CASSVEGGSYNEQFF.

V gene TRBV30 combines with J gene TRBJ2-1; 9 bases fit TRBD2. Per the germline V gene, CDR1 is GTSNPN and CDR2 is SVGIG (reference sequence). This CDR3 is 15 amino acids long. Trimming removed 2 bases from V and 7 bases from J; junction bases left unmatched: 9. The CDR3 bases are TGTGCCTGGAGTATTAGCGGGAGAGGCTGGAATGAGCAGTTCTTC. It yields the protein CAWSISGRGWNEQFF.